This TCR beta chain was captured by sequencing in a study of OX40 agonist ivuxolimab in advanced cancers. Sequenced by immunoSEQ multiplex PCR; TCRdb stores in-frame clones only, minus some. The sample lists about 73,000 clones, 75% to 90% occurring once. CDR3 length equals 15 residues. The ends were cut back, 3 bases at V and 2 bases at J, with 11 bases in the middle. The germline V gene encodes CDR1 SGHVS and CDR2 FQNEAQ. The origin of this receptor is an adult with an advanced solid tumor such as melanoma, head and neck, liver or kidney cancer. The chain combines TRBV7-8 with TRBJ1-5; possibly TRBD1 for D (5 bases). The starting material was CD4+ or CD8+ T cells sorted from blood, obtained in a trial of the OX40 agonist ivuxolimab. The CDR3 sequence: CASSFTGDGNQPQHF. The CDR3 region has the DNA TGTGCCAGCAGCTTCACAGGTGACGGCAATCAGCCCCAGCATTTT.